The table lists the clone carrying this T cell receptor (beta chain) with a few counts. TCRdb re-called the RT-PCR reads through MiXCR, storing one row per CDR3 protein. The profile shows 95,000 to 120,000 distinct CDR3 sequences, around 35% of them singletons. This sample is part of a study of patients and donors after allogeneic stem cell transplantation. The CDR3 spans 15 residues. V gave up 5 bases and J gave up 2 bases, with 15 bases separating them. Germline lookup yields CDR1 SGHTA and CDR2 FQGNSA. The clonotype originates from a human donor who was either an allogeneic HSCT recipient or a stem cell or donor lymphocyte infusion donor (not recorded which). It is not recorded whose cells these are; they may come from a transplant donor. The sequencing input was blood, either unsorted or a sorted T cell fraction (not recorded which). V is TRBV7-2 and J is TRBJ1-1, with D tentatively TRBD1 (6 bases). The CDR3 DNA reads TGTGCCAGCAGCCCGACAGGAAACTTAAACACTGAAGCTTTCTTT. Translation: CASSPTGNLNTEAFF.